The entry below describes one T cell receptor (beta chain). This clone came up a few times. The specificity of this receptor is unknown. No base quality values were provided; no much bigger clone lies one nucleotide off. These data originate in a study of T cell responses to AZD1222 COVID-19 vaccine listed by TCRdb under 2021. At the level of the whole study: AZD1222 recipients given second doses at about 4 weeks or at about 12 weeks were pooled, since spike-specific TCR depth and breadth were not found to differ between the two schedules. A total of 230 or so trial participants underwent TCR sequencing, of whom roughly 210 received two doses of AZD1222 and about 25 received two doses of the MenACWY control vaccine. Trial participants were enrolled by age into subgroups of 18-55, 56-69 and 70-plus years, and around 150, 29 and 61 TCR-sequenced participants, respectively, were included in these subgroups.

The CDR3 regions of human TCRbeta chains were analyzed by immunosequencing. The study's processing was this. TCRs in the repertoires were matched against a reference library of SARS-CoV-2-specific TCRs that had been generated with the MIRA antigen-specificity platform. Breadth meant the fraction of unique TCRs that were SARS-CoV-2-associated, whereas depth meant the fraction of total T cells that were SARS-CoV-2-associated. Using the MIRA data, each spike-specific TCR was assigned both to the spike region to which the TCR was reactive and to a CD4 or CD8 class. Log10-transformed breadth and depth values were compared by one-way ANOVA with Sidak's multiple comparisons tests. TCRdb took over this immuneACCESS table, retaining in-frame rearrangements with V and J assigned. Such tables are incomplete; in checked studies, under half of the missing clones stem from an unresolved V gene, and the remainder is unexplained. The DNA gave D and trimming, while V, J and clone size come from that table. The sample records tens of thousands of clones, roughly 84% of which are singletons. The ten largest clonotypes hold 24% of the sample.

The sample's time point label, decoded: baseline before first vaccination. The vaccinee samples were drawn from two UK trials, COV001 and COV002, one of which was a single-blind randomized controlled phase 2/3 trial testing AZD1222 (ChAdOx1 nCoV-19) in healthy adults. For TCRbeta chain sequencing, PBMC samples were collected from trial participants at day 0 and at day 28 after the second dose. Overall results and qualifications from the work: Reportedly, almost half of the unique spike-specific TCRs recognized epitopes lying outside the regions that are mutated in the B.1.351 and B.1.1.7 variants. Participants were mostly white British and included more females than males, and it was suggested by the authors that clonal diversity may have been underestimated. Conclusions about previously exposed vaccinees are limited because only six or seven AZD1222 recipients were SARS-CoV-2 seropositive at baseline. In the small 56-69-year group, the increase in depth fell short of significance, most likely because of low power. No day 14 peak-response samples were available, so repertoires were characterized only after the peak T cell response. The whole spike protein was spanned by vaccine-associated CD4 TCRs, and dominant responses were seen in regions 160-218 and 743-854. After two AZD1222 doses, spike-specific TCR breadth and depth were significantly higher than at day 0 and than in MenACWY recipients.

The sequence derives from an adult in good health. The sample here was peripheral blood, taken on day 0 of AZD1222 vaccination.

The CDR3 is CASSWSGSSYNSPLHF. The sequence in DNA is TGTGCCAGCAGCTGGTCAGGGAGCTCCTATAATTCACCCCTCCACTTT. The V and J genes are TRBV11-2 and TRBJ1-6; D gene: possibly TRBD1, on 5 matching bases. A distance of 10 bases separates the germline ends of V and J, which lose 4 bases and 0 bases respectively. The germline V gene gives CDR1 as SGHAT and CDR2 as FQNNGV. The CDR3 spans 16 residues, from the cysteine through the phenylalanine. Of all the DNA, just the CDR3 is kept, 48 bases in frame from base 1. Beyond the CDR3, the reference TRBV11-2 and TRBJ1-6 genes provide the residues; the full variable domain reads: EAGVAQSPRYKIIEKRQSVAFWCNPISGHATLYWYQQILGQGPKLLIQFQNNGVVDDSQLPKDRFSAERLKGVDSTLKIQPAKLEDSAVYLCASSWSGSSYNSPLHFGNGTRLTVT.